A selection of T cell receptor beta chains follows, all from one sample in a study of technical replicates of blood from several donors. Repertoires were generated with immunoSEQ multiplex PCR, while TCRdb's copy carries only in-frame clones and drops some. The sample has approximately 73,000 clones; 85% to 95% are singletons. The sequencing input was T cells isolated from PBMCs. These receptor sequences come from a human donor in good health. The CDR3 runs from the conserved cysteine through the conserved F or W. A D gene is named only where the DNA matches it firmly. Clone size, where shown, is once, few, many, or a class for clones that have expanded.

size,D,V,J,DNA,CDR3
.,TRBD2,TRBV28,TRBJ2-7,TGTGCCACCGGAACTACGGGACTAGTTGGTTGGTCTTACGAGCAGTACTTC,CATGTTGLVGWSYEQYF
.,.,TRBV4-1,TRBJ1-2,TGCGCCAGCAGCGTGGACTCAACCTATGGCTACACCTTC,CASSVDSTYGYTF
.,TRBD1,TRBV12-5,TRBJ2-7,TGTGCTAGTGGTCACCCCCCGGGACAGGGTTACTACGAGCAGTACTTC,CASGHPPGQGYYEQYF
once,TRBD1,TRBV5-6,TRBJ2-7,TGTGCCAGCAGCGTAACAGGGGGGACCGAGCAGTACTTC,CASSVTGGTEQYF
.,.,TRBV15,TRBJ2-2,TGTGCCACCAGCAGGCCGGGACAGAACACCGGGGAGCTGTTTTTT,CATSRPGQNTGELFF
.,.,TRBV13,TRBJ1-5,TGTGCCAGCAGCCCCGAACAGGGTGAGAGCAATCAGCCCCAGCATTTT,CASSPEQGESNQPQHF
.,.,TRBV16,TRBJ1-5,TGTGCCAGCAGCCAATTGGGGGCTAGCAATCAGCCCCAGCATTTT,CASSQLGASNQPQHF
.,.,TRBV5-1,TRBJ1-6,TGCGCCAGCAGCTTGGCTTCTACCCAAGGGGCACCCCTCCACTTT,CASSLASTQGAPLHF
few,TRBD1,TRBV14,TRBJ1-1,TGTGCCAGCAGCGCTGACAGGGCTGGAGCTTTCTTT,CASSADRAGAFF
.,.,TRBV15,TRBJ2-6,TGTGCCACCAGGGGCATGGCCAACGTCCTGACTTTC,CATRGMANVLTF
.,.,TRBV4-1,TRBJ2-5,TGCGCCAGCAGCCAACCGACAGAGCAAGAGACCCAGTACTTC,CASSQPTEQETQYF
.,TRBD2,TRBV19,TRBJ2-1,TGTGCCAGTAAATGGGGGGGAGAGAATGAGCAGTTCTTC,CASKWGGENEQFF
.,TRBD1,TRBV30,TRBJ1-5,TGTGCCTGGAGTGGACAGGGAACCTTTTATAGCAATCAGCCCCAGCATTTT,CAWSGQGTFYSNQPQHF
.,TRBD1,TRBV30,TRBJ1-6,TGTGCCTGGATAGACAGGGGCAATTCACCCCTCCACTTT,CAWIDRGNSPLHF
once,TRBD1,TRBV7-6,TRBJ2-7,TGTGCCAGCAGCCCCGGGACAGGGGCCCACGAGCAGTACTTC,CASSPGTGAHEQYF
.,.,TRBV6-5,TRBJ1-1,TGTGCCAGCAGCTCAGCGAGCACTGAAGCTTTCTTT,CASSSASTEAFF
.,TRBD2,TRBV6-5,TRBJ2-1,TGTGCCAGCAGCCACCATTGGGGGGGAGATGAGCAGTTCTTC,CASSHHWGGDEQFF
.,TRBD2,TRBV18,TRBJ2-5,TGTGCCAGCTCACCACCCGCTAGCGGGAGAGATCAAGAGACCCAGTACTTC,CASSPPASGRDQETQYF
.,.,TRBV18,TRBJ1-2,TGTGCCAGCTCACCACCGTACCCTGCGGGCTATGGCTACACCTTC,CASSPPYPAGYGYTF
.,.,TRBV27,TRBJ2-7,TGTGCCAGCAGTCGAGGGGGGGCAGGGGTCTACGAGCAGTACTTC,CASSRGGAGVYEQYF
.,TRBD1,TRBV28,TRBJ1-1,TGTGCCAGCAAAACAGGGGGCTTGGGTGAAGCTTTCTTT,CASKTGGLGEAFF
.,.,TRBV15,TRBJ1-1,TGTGCCACCAGCAGAACGCCTTCTGCTTGGCGGGGTAAAACTTTT,CATSRTPSAWRGKTF
.,TRBD2,TRBV4-1,TRBJ2-1,TGCGCCAGCAGCCCAGAGCCGGGACTAGGGACCTACAATGAGCAGTTCTTC,CASSPEPGLGTYNEQFF
.,TRBD1,TRBV18,TRBJ1-4,TGTGCCAGCTCACCACGTTACCTACGACCAGGGGGAGCGACTAATGAAAAACTGTTTTTT,CASSPRYLRPGGATNEKLFF
.,TRBD2,TRBV5-1,TRBJ2-1,TGCGCCAGCACCGGGGCCGGGACTAGCGTCCCCTGGGGGCCTAATGAGCAGTTCTTC,CASTGAGTSVPWGPNEQFF
once,TRBD2,TRBV15,TRBJ2-1,TGTGCCACCAGCCTTTATACTAGCGACAATGAGCAGTTCTTC,CATSLYTSDNEQFF
.,.,TRBV5-1,TRBJ2-5,TGCGCCAGCAGCATCTCGAGGGCTCAAGAGACCCAGTACTTC,CASSISRAQETQYF
.,TRBD1,TRBV27,TRBJ2-4,TGTGCCAGCAGTCCGGACAGGGTCCGGGACATTCAGTACTTC,CASSPDRVRDIQYF
.,.,TRBV28,TRBJ1-1,TGTGCCAGCTTACCGAACCGGTGGTCTGACACTGAAGCTTTCTTT,CASLPNRWSDTEAFF
.,.,TRBV5-1,TRBJ1-1,TGCGCCAGCAGCTCGTCAGGGGAAGAGGGAGCTTTCTTT,CASSSSGEEGAFF
few,.,TRBV6-5,TRBJ1-6,TGTGCCAGCAGTTACACAGGGAGCTCCTATAATTCACCCCTCCACTTT,CASSYTGSSYNSPLHF
.,TRBD1,TRBV6-1,TRBJ2-7,TGTGCCGTAAGGAACAGGGGGGCAAACGAGCAGTACTTC,CAVRNRGANEQYF
.,.,TRBV19,TRBJ1-4,TGTGCCAGTAGTACCTTCAGGGAGGCTAATGAAAAACTGTTTTTT,CASSTFREANEKLFF
.,TRBD2,TRBV10-1,TRBJ2-7,TGCGCCAGCAGTGGCGGGGGCTCCTACGAGCAGTACTTC,CASSGGGSYEQYF
.,TRBD1,TRBV2,TRBJ2-7,TGTGCCAGCAGTGATGGGACAGCTAAAACCTACGAGCAGTACTTC,CASSDGTAKTYEQYF
.,TRBD2,TRBV4-1,TRBJ2-5,TGCGCCAGCAGCCAGACCGGGACTAGCGGAGAGACCCAGTACTTC,CASSQTGTSGETQYF
.,TRBD1,TRBV29-1,TRBJ1-2,TGCAGCGTGTGGACAGGGGGTTACTATGGCTACACCTTC,CSVWTGGYYGYTF
few,.,TRBV5-1,TRBJ2-7,TGCGCCAGCAGCTTGGTTACTAGCTACGAGCAGTACTTC,CASSLVTSYEQYF
.,.,TRBV14,TRBJ2-2,TGTGCCAGCAGCTACGCTTCGGGACAGAACACCGGGGAGCTGTTTTTT,CASSYASGQNTGELFF
once,.,TRBV27,TRBJ2-5,TGTGCCAGCAGTTCTCAAGACAGGAGAACAGAGACCCAGTACTTC,CASSSQDRRTETQYF
.,TRBD2,TRBV5-4,TRBJ2-1,TGTGCCAGCAGCTTGGACCCGGGACTAGCGGGAAGGTACAATGAGCAGTTCTTC,CASSLDPGLAGRYNEQFF
.,.,TRBV27,TRBJ2-1,TGTGCCAGCATGGGCAGGGGCAATGAGCAGTTCTTC,CASMGRGNEQFF
.,TRBD2,TRBV2,TRBJ2-7,TGTGCCAGTAGAGCGGGAGGGCCTTTGTACGAGCAGTACTTC,CASRAGGPLYEQYF
.,.,TRBV2,TRBJ2-5,TGTGCCAGCAGTGGGTTCATATTTGAGGGAGAGACCCAGTACTTC,CASSGFIFEGETQYF
.,.,TRBV10-3,TRBJ1-4,TGTGCCATCCAGGCGCAGCTCCTGTTAAAGTTTTTT,CAIQAQLLLKFF
.,TRBD1,TRBV27,TRBJ2-6,TGTGCCAGCAGTGCATCAGGGGGTTCAAACTCTGGGGCCAACGTCCTGACTTTC,CASSASGGSNSGANVLTF
once,TRBD2,TRBV7-9,TRBJ2-3,TGTGCCAGCAGCCCGACTAGCGGGAGGGTACCAGATACGCAGTATTTT,CASSPTSGRVPDTQYF
.,TRBD1,TRBV7-9,TRBJ2-2,TGTGCCAGCTTGGGACAGACGTACACCGGGGAGCTGTTTTTT,CASLGQTYTGELFF
.,TRBD2,TRBV4-1,TRBJ2-1,TGCGCCAGCAGCCGATCCACTAGCGGGGGTTACAATGAGCAGTTCTTC,CASSRSTSGGYNEQFF
.,TRBD2,TRBV11-3,TRBJ2-7,TGTGCCAGCAGCCAGGTGAGGAGGCTAGCGGGAGGCGAGCAGTACTTC,CASSQVRRLAGGEQYF
.,TRBD1,TRBV6-1,TRBJ1-4,TGTGCCAGCAGTGAAGGACAGGGGAATGTATCTAATGAAAAACTGTTTTTT,CASSEGQGNVSNEKLFF
.,TRBD2,TRBV29-1,TRBJ2-1,TGCAGCGTTGAGCCAGCGGGAGAGGTCGACGCATACAATGAGCAGTTCTTC,CSVEPAGEVDAYNEQFF
.,.,TRBV18,TRBJ2-5,TGTGCCAGCTCACCATTTAACCAAGAGACCCAGTACTTC,CASSPFNQETQYF
.,TRBD2,TRBV5-6,TRBJ2-5,TGTGCCAGCAGCCTCGGAAGCGGGAGGGCCTGGGAGACCCAGTACTTC,CASSLGSGRAWETQYF
.,TRBD1,TRBV4-1,TRBJ2-7,TGCGCCAGCAGCCACGGGACAGGGACGATGATCTACGAGCAGTACTTC,CASSHGTGTMIYEQYF